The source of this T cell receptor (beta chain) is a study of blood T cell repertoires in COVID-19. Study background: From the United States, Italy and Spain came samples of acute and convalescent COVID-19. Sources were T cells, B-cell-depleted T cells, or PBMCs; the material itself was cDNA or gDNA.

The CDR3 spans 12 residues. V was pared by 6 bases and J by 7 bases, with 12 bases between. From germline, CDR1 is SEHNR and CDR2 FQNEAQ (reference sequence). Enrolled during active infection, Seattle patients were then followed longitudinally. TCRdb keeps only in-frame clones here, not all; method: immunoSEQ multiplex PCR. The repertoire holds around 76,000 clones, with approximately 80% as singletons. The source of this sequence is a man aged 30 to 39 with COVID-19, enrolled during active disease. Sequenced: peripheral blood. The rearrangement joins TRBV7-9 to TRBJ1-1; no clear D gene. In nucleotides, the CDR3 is TGTGCCAGCAGTAGAGATGTTCATGAAGCTTTCTTT. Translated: CASSRDVHEAFF.